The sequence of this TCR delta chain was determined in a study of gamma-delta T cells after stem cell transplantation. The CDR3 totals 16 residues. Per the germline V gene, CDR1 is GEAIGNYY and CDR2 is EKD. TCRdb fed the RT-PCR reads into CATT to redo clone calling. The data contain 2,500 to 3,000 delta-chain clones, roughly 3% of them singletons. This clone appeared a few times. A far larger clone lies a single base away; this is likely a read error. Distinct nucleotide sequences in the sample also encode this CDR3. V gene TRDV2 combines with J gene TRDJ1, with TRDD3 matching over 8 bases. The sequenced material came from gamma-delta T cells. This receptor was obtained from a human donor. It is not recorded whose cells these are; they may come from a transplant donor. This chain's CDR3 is CACDTVGDTEADKLIF. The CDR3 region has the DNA TGTGCCTGTGACACCGTAGGGGATACAGAGGCCGATAAGCTCATCTTT.